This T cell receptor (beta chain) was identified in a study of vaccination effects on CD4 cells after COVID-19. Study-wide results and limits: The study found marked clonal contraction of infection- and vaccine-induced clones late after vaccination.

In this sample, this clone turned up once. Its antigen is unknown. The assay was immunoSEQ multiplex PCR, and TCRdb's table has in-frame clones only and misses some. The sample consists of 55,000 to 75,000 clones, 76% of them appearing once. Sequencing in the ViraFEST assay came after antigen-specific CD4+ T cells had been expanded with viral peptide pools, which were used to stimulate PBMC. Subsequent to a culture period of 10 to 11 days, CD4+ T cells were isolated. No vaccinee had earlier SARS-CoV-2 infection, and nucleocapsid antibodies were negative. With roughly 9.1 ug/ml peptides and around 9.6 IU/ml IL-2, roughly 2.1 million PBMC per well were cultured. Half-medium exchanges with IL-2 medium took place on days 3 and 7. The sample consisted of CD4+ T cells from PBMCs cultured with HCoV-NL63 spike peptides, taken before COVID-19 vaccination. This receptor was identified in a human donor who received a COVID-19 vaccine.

The CDR3 DNA reads as TGCAGCGTACCCAAGGGGCAGGTTAGCACAGATACGCAGTATTTT. Protein product: CSVPKGQVSTDTQYF. V is TRBV29-1 and J is TRBJ2-3; TRBD1 might be the D (5 bases). The CDR3 length is 15 residues. Germline values: CDR1 SQVTM, CDR2 ANQGSEA. V lost 6 bases, J lost 0 bases, and 16 bases lay in between.